This T cell receptor beta chain was captured in a study of blood T cell repertoires in COVID-19. Whole-study context: Sites in the United States, Italy and Spain provided acute and convalescent COVID-19 samples. T cells, B-cell-depleted T cells, or PBMCs supplied cDNA or gDNA.

This CDR3 has 15 amino acids. CDR1 MRHNA and CDR2 SNTAGT come from the germline V gene. With V trimmed by 5 bases and J by 5 bases, 9 bases remained unmatched. Authors' data handling: Reference gene primer amplification yielded estimated nucleated cell counts. Data came from immunoSEQ multiplex PCR; TCRdb stores just in-frame clones and leaves some out. The D gene and trimming were derived from the DNA, and the V and J assignments and clone size from that table. The sample lists some 200,000 clones, roughly 89% occurring once. The TCR originated in a woman aged 18-30 years who had recovered from COVID-19. The chain couples TRBV6-4 to TRBJ2-1; TRBD1 matches at 7 bases. The sample comprised peripheral blood. The CDR3 sequence is CASSPQGFYDNEQFF. The DNA of the CDR3 is TGTGCCAGCAGTCCACAGGGGTTTTACGACAATGAGCAGTTCTTC.